These T cell receptor beta chains were read from a single sample in a study of blood T cell repertoires in COVID-19. Assay used: immunoSEQ multiplex PCR; TCRdb lists only in-frame clones, some missing. The table lists 150,000 to 200,000 clones, roughly 88% of them singletons. The specimen was peripheral blood. The receptors were sampled from a woman aged 80 or older with acute or convalescent COVID-19. Both conserved end residues are part of each CDR3. The D gene is left open where the match is weak. Where a row states a size, it is once, few, many or the class of an expanded clone; other rows omit it.

j_call v_call d_call clone_size cdr3_nt cdr3_aa
TRBJ1-5 TRBV7-2 - - TGTGCCAGCGTGGAGCAACTCGGGGGGCAGCCCCAGCATTTT CASVEQLGGQPQHF
TRBJ1-4 TRBV7-9 - - TGTGCCAGCAGCCTAAACCTGGAAAAACTGTTTTTT CASSLNLEKLFF
TRBJ1-6 TRBV12-3/TRBV12-4 - few TGTGCCAGCAGTTTGGGGGGGACACCCCTCCACTTT CASSLGGTPLHF
TRBJ2-7 TRBV5-4 TRBD1 few TGTGCCAGCAGCACGGGACAGGGTTTTAGGCAGTACTTC CASSTGQGFRQYF
TRBJ2-3 TRBV3-1/TRBV3-2 TRBD2 - TGTGCCAGCAGCCCTCTAGCGGGAGGGCTCACAGATACGCAGTATTTT CASSPLAGGLTDTQYF
TRBJ2-3 TRBV7-2 - few TGTGCCAGCAGCCTCCTGTGGGGCCTCGGCACAGATACGCAGTATTTT CASSLLWGLGTDTQYF
TRBJ2-2 TRBV15 - - TGTGCCACCAACCACGACAGGTTTAACACCGGGGAGCTGTTTTTT CATNHDRFNTGELFF
TRBJ2-5 TRBV3-1/TRBV3-2 - - TGTGCCAGCACCCCGGGTCCGGGGTTGGAGACCCAGTACTTC CASTPGPGLETQYF
TRBJ2-3 TRBV5-4 TRBD1 - TGTGCCAGCAGCTTCCGACAGGGGATGGGTACAGATACGCAGTATTTT CASSFRQGMGTDTQYF
TRBJ2-3 TRBV5-1 TRBD2 - TGCGCCAGCAGCCCATTGACTAGCGGCGACACAGATACGCAGTATTTT CASSPLTSGDTDTQYF
TRBJ1-3 TRBV29-1 - - TGCAGCGTTGACGTCACCGGCTCTGGAAACACCATATATTTT CSVDVTGSGNTIYF
TRBJ1-3 TRBV5-6 - - TGTGCCAGCAGCACAGGGTTGGTTACTGGAAACACCATATATTTT CASSTGLVTGNTIYF
TRBJ1-1 TRBV12-3/TRBV12-4 - once TGTGCCAGCAGCCCGGGGAACACTGAAGCTTTCTTT CASSPGNTEAFF